This T cell receptor beta chain originates from a study of T-cell memory formation after mild COVID-19. Study-wide points: Clones which contracted sat mainly in CM and EM if CD4+, and in EMRA if CD8+. Several responding clones turned up in pre-infection memory, indicating that cross-reactive memory may have taken part.

TCRdb passed the 5' RACE reads through MiXCR, listing each CDR3 protein once. The data hold 200,000 to 300,000 distinct CDR3 sequences, with approximately 16% observed a single time. This clonotype turned up a few times. What it recognizes is unknown. The source of this sequence is a man aged 18 to 29 who had mild COVID-19 (a few samples of this study predate the infection). Cell type and time point are not known. Source material: PBMCs or a T cell subset sorted from them (not recorded which).

The CDR3 region is CASSFRPGQGYEQYF. The CDR3 DNA sequence: TGTGCCAGCAGCTTTAGGCCGGGACAGGGCTACGAGCAGTACTTC. This chain uses TRBV7-2 with TRBJ2-7, with 9 bases identical to TRBD1. Trimming removed 3 bases from V and 3 bases from J; junction bases left unmatched: 6. The CDR3 length is 15 residues. Germline V gene lookup returns CDR1 SGHTA and CDR2 FQGNSA.